Shown below are 10 T cell receptor beta chains from a single sample sequenced in a study of T-cell memory formation after mild COVID-19. From the 5' RACE reads, TCRdb called clonotypes with MiXCR, one entry per CDR3 protein. Seen here are under 300,000 distinct CDR3 sequences, 7.5% to 9.5% observed once, and the top ten hold less than 25%. The sequenced sample consisted of PBMCs or a T cell subset sorted from them (not recorded which). These receptors were collected from a man in his late teens or twenties who had mild COVID-19 (a few samples of this study predate the infection). Cell type and time point are not known.

This clonotype came up a few times. V is TRBV18 and J is TRBJ2-1; TRBD2 matches 9 bases. With V trimmed by 4 bases and J by 2 bases, 9 bases remained unmatched. CDR3 size: 17 residues. The germline CDR1 and CDR2 sequences are KGHSH and LQKENI. The CDR3 loop reads CASSLAGTSRTYNEQFF. The CDR3 DNA sequence: TGTGCCAGCTCACTAGCGGGGACTAGCCGGACCTACAATGAGCAGTTCTTC. Filled out from reference TRBV18 and TRBJ2-1, the complete variable domain reads NAGVMQNPRHLVRRRGQEARLRCSPMKGHSHVYWYRQLPEEGLKFMVYLQKENIIDESGMPKERFSAEFPKEGPSILRIQQVVRGDSAAYFCASSLAGTSRTYNEQFFGPGTRLTVL.

This clonotype occurred a few times. The chain joins TRBV20-1 to TRBJ2-7, with D possibly being TRBD2 (6 bases). CDR3 size: 13 residues. CDR1 is DFQATT, CDR2 SNEGSKA, per germline (reference sequence). V lost 6 bases, J lost 2 bases, and 14 bases lay in between. The CDR3 coding sequence is TGCAGTGCCTTAGGGAGGCGGGCCTACGAGCAGTACTTC. Its protein product is CSALGRRAYEQYF.

This chain joins TRBV6-6 and TRBJ1-1; D possibly corresponds to TRBD1 (5 bases). The CDR3 sequence is 13 residues long. Germline-derived CDR1 and CDR2 are MNHNY and SVGAGI (reference sequence). Trimming pared 0 bases from V and 5 bases from J, leaving 7 bases between. CDR3 nucleotide sequence: TGTGCCAGCAGTTACTCCTGGGGGACTGAAGCTTTCTTT. Translating gives CASSYSWGTEAFF.

This clonotype was found many times. This sequence joins TRBV5-1 and TRBJ1-1; the D is unclear. The CDR3 loop spans 15 amino acids. CDR1 and CDR2 (germline): SGHRS, YFSETQ. Trimming took off 2 bases at V and 0 bases at J, with 11 bases between the two ends. This CDR3 is CASSFSTGMNTEAFF. CDR3 nucleotides: TGCGCCAGCAGCTTCTCGACCGGCATGAACACTGAAGCTTTCTTT.

The J gene is TRBJ2-7, the V gene TRBV27, with 11 bases lining up with TRBD2. The CDR3 has 15 amino acids. Germline V gene sequence: CDR1 MNHEY, CDR2 SMNVEV (reference sequence). The V segment lost 1 base and the J segment 5 bases; nucleotides outside the gene matches: 4. The CDR3 region has the DNA TGTGCCAGCAGTTTATTGTTTAGCGGGGGGGACGAGCAGTACTTC. Its translation is CASSLLFSGGDEQYF.

This clonotype has a handful of counts. The CDR3 reads CASSPRPGEGNSPLHF. DNA for the CDR3: TGTGCCAGCAGTCCTCGTCCGGGGGAGGGCAATTCACCCCTCCACTTT. The rearrangement joins TRBV6-1 to TRBJ1-6; D possibly corresponds to TRBD1 (5 bases). Germline V lookup: CDR1 MNHNS, CDR2 SASEGT. V was cut by 5 bases and J by 7 bases, with 18 bases left in between. The CDR3 runs to 16 residues.

The rearrangement links TRBV12-3 or TRBV12-4 to TRBJ2-1; D possibly uses TRBD1 or TRBD2 (5 bases each). Trimming shortened V by 5 bases and J by 8 bases, and 16 bases separated the two germline ends. CDR3 length: 14 amino acids. DNA for the CDR3: TGTGCCAGCAGTCCCGGGGCCGTCAAGCATGAGCAGTTCTTC. Its translation: CASSPGAVKHEQFF.

The sample holds many counts of this clonotype. V and J are TRBV29-1 and TRBJ1-1, with no clear D. Germline CDR1 SQVTM, CDR2 ANQGSEA. The CDR3 consists of 13 residues. V was pared by 0 bases and J by 0 bases, with 5 bases between. The CDR3 nucleotides are TGCAGCGTTGAAGATGGCGTGAACACTGAAGCTTTCTTT. Amino acids: CSVEDGVNTEAFF.

The chain uses TRBV6-2 or TRBV6-3 and TRBJ2-1, with D maybe TRBD2 (6 bases). Trimming shortened V by 3 bases and J by 4 bases, and 13 bases separated the two germline ends. Germline V gene lookup returns CDR1 MNHEY and CDR2 SVGEGT. This CDR3 spans 15 amino acids. DNA of the CDR3: TGTGCCAGCAGTTATGGGGGACTCCGGTACAATGAGCAGTTCTTC. Translation: CASSYGGLRYNEQFF.

This clonotype was counted between two and nine times. V usage is TRBV4-2 and J usage is TRBJ1-4; D is ambiguous. The ends were cut back, 2 bases at V and 4 bases at J, with 11 bases in the middle. Germline CDR1 and CDR2: LGHNA and YNFKEQ. The CDR3 runs to 15 residues. CDR3 bases: TGTGCCAGCAGCCAAAAGTCCGTTCTTAATGAAAAACTGTTTTTT. Protein sequence: CASSQKSVLNEKLFF.